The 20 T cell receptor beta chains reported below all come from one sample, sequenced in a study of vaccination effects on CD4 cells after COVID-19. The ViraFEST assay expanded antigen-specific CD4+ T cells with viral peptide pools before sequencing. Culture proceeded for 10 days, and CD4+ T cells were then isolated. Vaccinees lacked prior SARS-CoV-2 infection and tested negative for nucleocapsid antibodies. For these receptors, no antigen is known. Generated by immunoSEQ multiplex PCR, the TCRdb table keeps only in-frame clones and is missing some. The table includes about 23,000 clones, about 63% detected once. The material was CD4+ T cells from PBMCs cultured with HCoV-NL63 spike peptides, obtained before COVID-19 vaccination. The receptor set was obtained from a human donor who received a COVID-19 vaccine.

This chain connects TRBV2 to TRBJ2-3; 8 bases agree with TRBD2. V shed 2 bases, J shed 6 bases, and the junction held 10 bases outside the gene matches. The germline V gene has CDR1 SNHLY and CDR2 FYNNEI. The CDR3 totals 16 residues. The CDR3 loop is CASSERAGGLADTQYF. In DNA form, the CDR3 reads TGTGCCAGCAGTGAAAGGGCGGGAGGATTGGCGGATACGCAGTATTTT.

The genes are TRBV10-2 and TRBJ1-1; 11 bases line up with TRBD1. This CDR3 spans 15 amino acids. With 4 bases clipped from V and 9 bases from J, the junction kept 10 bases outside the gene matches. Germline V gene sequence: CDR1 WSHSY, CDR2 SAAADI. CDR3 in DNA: TGCGCCAGCAGTGGGACAGGGGGCAATTCCGGGAAAGCTTTCTTT. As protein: CASSGTGGNSGKAFF.

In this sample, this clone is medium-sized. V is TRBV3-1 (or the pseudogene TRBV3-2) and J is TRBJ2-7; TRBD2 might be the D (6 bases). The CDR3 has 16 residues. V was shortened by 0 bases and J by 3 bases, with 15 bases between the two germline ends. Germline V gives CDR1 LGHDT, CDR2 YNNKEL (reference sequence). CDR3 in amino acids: CASSQESSGLYYEQYF. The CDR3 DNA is TGTGCCAGCAGCCAAGAGAGCAGCGGGCTCTACTACGAGCAGTACTTC.

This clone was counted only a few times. CDR3 DNA: TGTGCCAGCTCACCGGGACAGAACCAAGGCTACACCTTC. Its protein product is CASSPGQNQGYTF. The chain uses TRBV18 and TRBJ1-2; 7 nucleotides line up with TRBD1. V was pared by 3 bases and J by 8 bases, with 6 bases of the junction left unmatched. This CDR3 region has 13 residues. CDR1 is KGHSH, CDR2 LQKENI, per germline.

CDR3 amino acids: CASTWTALEGYTF. The DNA for the CDR3 is TGTGCCAGCACCTGGACGGCGCTCGAGGGCTACACCTTC. This rearrangement joins TRBV2 to TRBJ1-2; D gene unclear. The CDR3 covers 13 residues. Germline values: CDR1 SNHLY, CDR2 FYNNEI. V was clipped by 7 bases and J by 8 bases, with 17 bases between them. The full variable domain, rest sourced from reference TRBV2 and TRBJ1-2, is EPEVTQTPSHQVTQMGQEVILRCVPISNHLYFYWYRQILGQKVEFLVSFYNNEISEKSEIFDDQFSVERPDGSNFTLKIRSTKLEDSAMYFCASTWTALEGYTFGSGTRLTVV.

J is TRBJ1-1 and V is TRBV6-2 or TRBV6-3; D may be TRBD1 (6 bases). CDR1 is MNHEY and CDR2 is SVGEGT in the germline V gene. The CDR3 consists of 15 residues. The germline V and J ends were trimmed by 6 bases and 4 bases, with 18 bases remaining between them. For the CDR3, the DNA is TGTGCCAGCAGCCCCTCACCTCAGGGGTCCACTGAAGCTTTCTTT. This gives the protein CASSPSPQGSTEAFF.

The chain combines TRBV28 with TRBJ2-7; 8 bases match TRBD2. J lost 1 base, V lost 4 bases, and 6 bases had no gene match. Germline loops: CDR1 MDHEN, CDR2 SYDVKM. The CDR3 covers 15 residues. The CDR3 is CASSSASGQSYEQYF. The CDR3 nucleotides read TGTGCCAGCAGTTCGGCTAGCGGGCAATCCTACGAGCAGTACTTC.

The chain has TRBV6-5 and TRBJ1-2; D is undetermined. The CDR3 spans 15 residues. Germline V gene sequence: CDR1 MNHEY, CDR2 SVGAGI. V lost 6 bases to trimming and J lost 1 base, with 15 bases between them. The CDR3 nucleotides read TGTGCCAGCAGCCGCGAGGCCTGGGGTAACTATGGCTACACCTTC. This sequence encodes CASSREAWGNYGYTF.

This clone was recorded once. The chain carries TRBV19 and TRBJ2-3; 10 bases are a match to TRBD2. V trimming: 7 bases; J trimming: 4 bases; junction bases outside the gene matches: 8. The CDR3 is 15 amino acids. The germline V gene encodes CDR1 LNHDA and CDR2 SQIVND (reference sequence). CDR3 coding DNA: TGTGCCAGTACGACGGGACTAGCGATCCCAGATACGCAGTATTTT. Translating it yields CASTTGLAIPDTQYF.

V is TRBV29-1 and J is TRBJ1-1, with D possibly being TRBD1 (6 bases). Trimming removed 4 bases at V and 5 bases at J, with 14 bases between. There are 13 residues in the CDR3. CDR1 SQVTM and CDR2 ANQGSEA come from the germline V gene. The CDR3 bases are TGCAGCGTTGCCAGAGGGGGTTTTACTGAAGCTTTCTTT. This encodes CSVARGGFTEAFF.

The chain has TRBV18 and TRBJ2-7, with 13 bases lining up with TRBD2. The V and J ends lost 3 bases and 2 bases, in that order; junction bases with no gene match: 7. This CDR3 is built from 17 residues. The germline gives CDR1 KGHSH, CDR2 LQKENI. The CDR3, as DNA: TGTGCCAGCTCACCGAGGACTAGCGGGAGTGGGACCTACGAGCAGTACTTC. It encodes CASSPRTSGSGTYEQYF.

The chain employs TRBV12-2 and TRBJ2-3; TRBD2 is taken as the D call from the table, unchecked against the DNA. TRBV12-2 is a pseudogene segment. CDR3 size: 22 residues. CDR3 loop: CASRLGPVATSGGLRYTDTQYF. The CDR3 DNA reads TGTGCAAGTCGCTTAGGCCCTGTTGCTACTAGCGGGGGGCTCCGATACACAGATACGCAGTATTTT.

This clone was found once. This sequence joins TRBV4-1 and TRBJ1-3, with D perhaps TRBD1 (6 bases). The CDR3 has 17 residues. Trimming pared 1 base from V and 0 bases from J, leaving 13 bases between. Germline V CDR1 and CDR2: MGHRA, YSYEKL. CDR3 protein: CASSQGAQGNSGNTIYF. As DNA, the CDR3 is TGCGCCAGCAGCCAAGGCGCACAGGGAAACTCTGGAAACACCATATATTTT.

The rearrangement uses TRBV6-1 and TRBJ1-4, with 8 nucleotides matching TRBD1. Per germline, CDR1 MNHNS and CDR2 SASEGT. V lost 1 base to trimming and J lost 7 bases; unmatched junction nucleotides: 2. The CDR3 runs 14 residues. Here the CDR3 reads CASSEGQGFEKLFF. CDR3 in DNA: TGTGCCAGCAGTGAAGGACAGGGGTTTGAAAAACTGTTTTTT.

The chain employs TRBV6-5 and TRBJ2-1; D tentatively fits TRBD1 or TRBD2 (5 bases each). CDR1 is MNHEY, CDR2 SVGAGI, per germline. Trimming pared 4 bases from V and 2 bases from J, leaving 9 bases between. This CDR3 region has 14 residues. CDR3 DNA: TGTGCCAGCAGTTCGCAGGGACCCTACAATGAGCAGTTCTTC. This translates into CASSSQGPYNEQFF.

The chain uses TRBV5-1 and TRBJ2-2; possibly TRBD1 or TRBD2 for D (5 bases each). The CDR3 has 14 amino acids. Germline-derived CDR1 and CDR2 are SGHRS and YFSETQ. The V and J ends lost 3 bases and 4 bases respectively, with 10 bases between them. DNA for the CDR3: TGCGCCAGCAGCTCTTCAGGGACCACCGGGGAGCTGTTTTTT. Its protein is CASSSSGTTGELFF.

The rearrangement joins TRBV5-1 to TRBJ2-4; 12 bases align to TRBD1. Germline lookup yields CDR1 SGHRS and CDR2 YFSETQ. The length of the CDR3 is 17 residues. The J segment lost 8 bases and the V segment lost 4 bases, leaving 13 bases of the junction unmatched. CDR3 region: CASSPVGQGAGSDIQYF. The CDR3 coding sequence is TGCGCCAGCAGCCCCGTGGGACAGGGGGCAGGATCGGACATTCAGTACTTC.

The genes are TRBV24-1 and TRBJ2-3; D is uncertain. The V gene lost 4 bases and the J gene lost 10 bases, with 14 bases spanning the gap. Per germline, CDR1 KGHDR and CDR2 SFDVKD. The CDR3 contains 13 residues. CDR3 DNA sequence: TGTGCCACCAGTGACACCTCAGCTCAATCGCAGTATTTT. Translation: CATSDTSAQSQYF.

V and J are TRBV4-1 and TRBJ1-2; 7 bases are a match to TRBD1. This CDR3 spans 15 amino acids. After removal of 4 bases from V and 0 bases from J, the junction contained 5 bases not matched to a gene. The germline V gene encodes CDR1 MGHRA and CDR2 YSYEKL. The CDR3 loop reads CASSRDGTANYGYTF. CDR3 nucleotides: TGCGCCAGCAGCCGGGACGGGACAGCTAACTATGGCTACACCTTC.

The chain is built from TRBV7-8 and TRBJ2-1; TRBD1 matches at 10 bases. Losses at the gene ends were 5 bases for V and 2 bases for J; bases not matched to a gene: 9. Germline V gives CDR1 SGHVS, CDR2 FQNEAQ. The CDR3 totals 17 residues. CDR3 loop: CASSLSRGTGAYNEQFF. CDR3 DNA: TGTGCCAGCAGCCTGAGTAGGGGGACAGGGGCCTACAATGAGCAGTTCTTC. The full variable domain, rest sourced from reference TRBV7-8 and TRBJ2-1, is GAGVSQSPRYKVAKRGQDVALRCDPISGHVSLFWYQQALGQGPEFLTYFQNEAQLDKSGLPSDRFFAERPEGSVSTLKIQRTQQEDSAVYLCASSLSRGTGAYNEQFFGPGTRLTVL.